The present T cell receptor (beta chain) was sequenced within a study of cytomegalovirus exposure and HLA in healthy donors. 60 Vbeta and 13 Jbeta primers were used in PCR. Clones were sequenced by immunoSEQ multiplex PCR, and TCRdb holds only the in-frame ones, with some missing. The sample comprises 170,000 or so clones, over 80% of which are singletons, and approximately 6.7% rests with the top ten. The CDR3 spans 8 residues. V was clipped by 7 bases and J by 6 bases, with 4 bases between them. The germline V gene has CDR1 GTSNPN and CDR2 SVGIG (reference sequence). The TCR comes from a male donor in good health and CMV-seropositive. Sequencing was performed on PBMCs. The chain carries TRBV30 and TRBJ2-7; unclear D gene. CDR3 region: CASGEQYF. CDR3 sequence (DNA): TGTGCCTCCGGCGAGCAGTACTTC.